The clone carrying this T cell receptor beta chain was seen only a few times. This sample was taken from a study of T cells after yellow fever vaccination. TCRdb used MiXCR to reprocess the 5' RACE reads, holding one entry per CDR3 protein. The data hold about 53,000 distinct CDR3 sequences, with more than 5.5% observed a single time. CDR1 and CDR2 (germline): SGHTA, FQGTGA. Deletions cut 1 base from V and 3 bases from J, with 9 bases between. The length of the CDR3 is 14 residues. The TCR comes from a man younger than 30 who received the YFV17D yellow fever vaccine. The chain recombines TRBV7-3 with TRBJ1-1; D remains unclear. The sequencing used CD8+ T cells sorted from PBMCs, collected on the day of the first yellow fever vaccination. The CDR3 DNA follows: TGTGCCAGCAGCTTAAGGGCCCGGGACACTGAAGCTTTCTTT. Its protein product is CASSLRARDTEAFF.